This T cell receptor (beta chain) was sequenced for a study of post-analysis software for immune sequencing data. cDNA libraries for TCR beta contained unique molecular identifiers. TCRdb used MiXCR to reprocess the PCR reads, holding one entry per CDR3 protein. Altogether 150,000 or so distinct CDR3 sequences are present, around 36% being singletons, with the ten largest covering roughly 28%. CDR1 is SQVTM and CDR2 is ANQGSEA in the germline V gene. V shed 2 bases and J shed 4 bases, with 8 bases lying between them. This CDR3 contains 12 residues. The sample here was blood, taken after autologous hematopoietic stem cell transplantation. The rearrangement joins TRBV29-1 to TRBJ1-2; no clear D gene. This TCR came from a girl aged 10 to 17 with multiple sclerosis. The CDR3 is CSVEIGTYGYTF. In nucleotides, the CDR3 is TGCAGCGTTGAAATTGGCACCTATGGCTACACCTTC.